The 9 T cell receptor beta chains below all came from one sample that was sequenced in a study of control samples from healthy donors and cancer patients. The table came from immunoSEQ multiplex PCR; TCRdb's copy has only in-frame clones and leaves some out. The data contain 70,000 to 95,000 clones, approximately 87% of them singletons. The material sequenced was blood. Receptors were obtained from a man aged 50-59 years in good health.

V and J are TRBV11-2 and TRBJ2-7; TRBD2 aligns across 10 bases. The junction had 8 bases not matched to a gene; V was cut back by 2 bases and J by 1 base. This CDR3 region has 17 residues. In germline, CDR1 is SGHAT, CDR2 FQNNGV. The CDR3 loop is CASSLSRLAGLSYEQYF. The CDR3 DNA sequence: TGTGCCAGCAGCTTATCCCGACTAGCGGGTCTATCCTACGAGCAGTACTTC.

CDR3 sequence (DNA): TGTGCCAGCAGCCCGGGACAGGTTGAGACCCAGTACTTC. This translates into CASSPGQVETQYF. The rearrangement joins TRBV14 to TRBJ2-5; 8 bases are shared with TRBD1. CDR3 length equals 13 residues. Per germline, CDR1 SGHDN and CDR2 FVKESK. V lost 4 bases to trimming and J lost 5 bases; unmatched junction nucleotides: 3.

The rearrangement joins TRBV28 to TRBJ2-1; 9 bases are shared with TRBD2. The CDR3 is 17 amino acids. Germline loops: CDR1 MDHEN, CDR2 SYDVKM. V shed 2 bases, J shed 1 base, and the junction held 6 bases outside the gene matches. In DNA form, the CDR3 reads TGTGCCAGCAGTTTACCTAGCGGGGCGCTTTCCTACAATGAGCAGTTCTTC. Protein sequence: CASSLPSGALSYNEQFF.

The table lists this clone with a few counts. This rearrangement joins TRBV6-1 to TRBJ2-2; 8 bases are a match to TRBD1. J gave up 5 bases and V 4 bases, and 12 bases lay outside the gene matches. The CDR3 has 17 residues. Germline V CDR1 and CDR2: MNHNS, SASEGT. The CDR3 region is CASSVFSGGAGTGELFF. CDR3 coding DNA: TGTGCCAGCAGTGTTTTTTCAGGGGGCGCCGGGACCGGGGAGCTGTTTTTT.

The chain uses TRBV5-5 and TRBJ1-1; D is possibly TRBD1 (5 bases). The germline gives CDR1 SGHKS, CDR2 YYEKEE (reference sequence). This CDR3 spans 15 amino acids. V was clipped by 4 bases and J by 5 bases, with 18 bases between them. In nucleotides, the CDR3 is TGTGCCAGCAGCCCCTCCGGGGGAGGAAGGACTGAAGCTTTCTTT. Its translation is CASSPSGGGRTEAFF.

The rearrangement joins TRBV7-2 to TRBJ2-3; D remains unclear. Germline V CDR1 and CDR2: SGHTA, FQGNSA. Deletions cut 5 bases from V and 7 bases from J, with 7 bases between. The CDR3 contains 11 residues. The CDR3 reads CASSADYTQYF. CDR3 bases: TGTGCCAGCAGCGCAGACTATACGCAGTATTTT.

The chain carries TRBV5-4 and TRBJ2-1; 8 bases align to TRBD2. The CDR3 has 16 residues. Germline V lookup: CDR1 SGHNT, CDR2 YYREEE (reference sequence). The ends lost 2 bases at V and 0 bases at J; junction bases unmatched: 4. The CDR3 spells CASSFISGNSYNEQFF. The CDR3 bases are TGTGCCAGCAGCTTTATTAGCGGGAACTCCTACAATGAGCAGTTCTTC.

V usage is TRBV4-3 and J usage is TRBJ2-3; D unresolved. Germline V lookup: CDR1 LGHNA, CDR2 YSLEER. The CDR3 length is 15 residues. V was cut by 0 bases and J by 2 bases, with 9 bases left in between. CDR3 residues: CASSQDSGYTDTQYF. The CDR3 nucleotides read TGCGCCAGCAGCCAAGATTCAGGCTACACAGATACGCAGTATTTT.

This rearrangement joins TRBV9 to TRBJ1-2; possible D gene TRBD1, 6 bases. The CDR3 loop spans 12 amino acids. CDR1 SGDLS and CDR2 YYNGEE come from the germline V gene. The V end lost 4 bases, the J end lost 5 bases, and 9 bases lay between the germline ends. CDR3 sequence reads: CASSPRGYGYTF. The CDR3 nucleotides are TGTGCCAGCAGCCCTAGGGGGTATGGCTACACCTTC. Complete variable domain (other parts from reference TRBV9 and TRBJ1-2): DSGVTQTPKHLITATGQRVTLRCSPRSGDLSVYWYQQSLDQGLQFLIQYYNGEERAKGNILERFSAQQFPDLHSELNLSSLELGDSALYFCASSPRGYGYTFGSGTRLTVV.